The 14 T cell receptor beta chains below all came from one sample that was sequenced in a study of T cell responses to AZD1222 COVID-19 vaccine. Sequencing used immunoSEQ multiplex PCR; TCRdb keeps in-frame clones, though not all of them. Altogether some 120,000 clones are present, 75% to 90% being singletons, with the ten largest covering less than 5.5%. The input for sequencing was peripheral blood, taken 28 days after the second AZD1222 dose. The source is an adult who received the AZD1222 COVID-19 vaccine.

This clone was seen more than once but under ten times. Other DNA sequences within the sample encode an identical CDR3. The CDR3 sequence: CASSLFEGAGGYTF. As DNA, the CDR3 is TGCGCCAGCAGCTTATTTGAGGGGGCCGGTGGCTACACCTTC. The V call is TRBV5-1, the J call TRBJ1-2; 7 bases match TRBD1. Germline V gene data show CDR1 as SGHRS and CDR2 as YFSETQ. Trimming at V came to 2 bases and at J to 7 bases, leaving 8 bases not matched to a gene. This CDR3 is built from 14 residues.

The rearrangement uses TRBV7-2 and TRBJ2-7; tentatively, D is TRBD2 (6 bases). The CDR3 spans 17 residues. Germline lookup yields CDR1 SGHTA and CDR2 FQGNSA. Trimming left V 1 base short and J 6 bases short, with 22 bases between. CDR3 amino acids: CASSLGRAGTTAGEQYF. The CDR3 region has the DNA TGTGCCAGCAGCTTAGGGAGGGCCGGGACGACCGCCGGCGAGCAGTACTTC.

This clone occurred many times. The junction departs from the called germline gene at one end, perhaps through a read error. The rearrangement joins TRBV6-2 or TRBV6-3 to TRBJ2-7, with 8 nucleotides matching TRBD2. This CDR3 spans 13 amino acids. Germline V gives CDR1 MNHEY, CDR2 SVGEGT. CDR3 protein: CASSPRRGGDEDF. The CDR3 nucleotides are TGTGCCAGCAGCCCTCGCCGGGGGGGCGACGAGGACTTC.

The genes are TRBV7-8 and TRBJ2-7; the match to TRBD2 covers 8 bases. Germline V gene data show CDR1 as SGHVS and CDR2 as FQNEAQ. CDR3 length: 14 residues. Trimming removed 3 bases from V and 2 bases from J; junction bases left unmatched: 3. CDR3 nucleotide sequence: TGTGCCAGCAGCTTCAGCGGGGGAGCCTACGAGCAGTACTTC. Amino acid sequence: CASSFSGGAYEQYF.

This chain joins TRBV19 and TRBJ1-2; D is possibly TRBD1 (6 bases). V lost 2 bases to trimming and J lost 7 bases, with 11 bases between them. Germline V gene data show CDR1 as LNHDA and CDR2 as SQIVND (reference sequence). The CDR3 extends over 13 amino acids. This CDR3 reads CASSILQGGGYTF. The CDR3 DNA reads TGTGCCAGTAGTATATTACAGGGTGGTGGCTACACCTTC.

V gene TRBV3-1 (or the pseudogene TRBV3-2) combines with J gene TRBJ2-7, with D unclear. The V and J ends lost 8 bases and 2 bases respectively, with 13 bases between them. The CDR3 is made up of 13 amino acids. CDR1 is LGHDT, CDR2 YNNKEL, per germline (reference sequence). The CDR3 loop reads CASSPAATYEQYF. CDR3 nucleotide sequence: TGTGCCAGCTCCCCGGCAGCGACCTACGAGCAGTACTTC.

CDR3 amino acids: CASSVSQGLAPLHF. The CDR3 nucleotides read TGTGCCAGCAGCGTATCACAGGGGCTGGCACCCCTCCACTTT. This rearrangement joins TRBV9 to TRBJ1-6, with TRBD1 matching 7 bases. J gave up 11 bases and V 1 base, and 6 bases lay outside the gene matches. CDR3 size: 14 residues. CDR1 is SGDLS, CDR2 YYNGEE, per germline.

This clone was detected once. CDR3 in amino acids: CASSAGGGTLSAAFF. CDR3 DNA sequence: TGTGCCAGCAGCGCAGGAGGGGGAACCCTCTCGGCGGCTTTCTTT. The V gene is TRBV5-4, the J gene TRBJ1-1; tentative D call: TRBD1 (6 bases). The CDR3 contains 15 residues. From germline, CDR1 is SGHNT and CDR2 YYREEE (reference sequence). Trimming pared 4 bases from V and 11 bases from J, leaving 24 bases between.

The V gene is TRBV6-5, the J gene TRBJ2-7; no clear D gene. CDR1 and CDR2 from the germline V gene are MNHEY and SVGAGI. The CDR3 totals 12 residues. V was clipped by 6 bases and J by 7 bases, with 13 bases between them. CDR3 DNA sequence: TGTGCCAGCAGCCCCGAGCTGGGGGAGCAGTACTTC. Amino acid sequence: CASSPELGEQYF.

The chain joins TRBV10-1 to TRBJ1-1; a possible D gene is TRBD1 (6 bases). The CDR3 loop spans 13 amino acids. Trimming shortened V by 3 bases and J by 10 bases, and 15 bases separated the two germline ends. Germline values: CDR1 WNHNN, CDR2 SYGVQD (reference sequence). The DNA of the CDR3 is TGCGCCAGCAGTGATACAGGGAAGGTAGGAGCTTTCTTT. It codes for CASSDTGKVGAFF.

The chain has TRBV5-6 and TRBJ2-2; D is unresolved. From germline, CDR1 is SGHDT and CDR2 YYEEEE. Trimming removed 2 bases from V and 8 bases from J, with 4 bases in between. The CDR3 has 11 amino acids. CDR3: CASSFGGELFF. The CDR3 DNA is TGTGCCAGCAGCTTCGGGGGGGAGCTGTTTTTT.

This clone turned up a few times. The genes are TRBV27 and TRBJ2-7; 7 nucleotides align to TRBD2. The CDR3 totals 15 residues. CDR1 is MNHEY, CDR2 SMNVEV, per germline (reference sequence). V lost 8 bases to trimming and J lost 1 base; unmatched junction nucleotides: 11. The CDR3 region has the DNA TGTGCCAGCTATCCCCCGGGGGGACCGTCCTACGAGCAGTACTTC. It translates to CASYPPGGPSYEQYF.

The chain couples TRBV30 to TRBJ1-6, with D perhaps TRBD1 (5 bases). CDR1 GTSNPN and CDR2 SVGIG come from the germline V gene (reference sequence). The V end was cut by 1 base, the J end by 10 bases, with 20 bases between. The CDR3 is 16 amino acids. CDR3 DNA sequence: TGTGCCTGGAGTGCCCAGGGTCGAGGATCGGGATCACCCCTCCACTTT. Protein sequence: CAWSAQGRGSGSPLHF.

The rearrangement uses TRBV3-1 (or the pseudogene TRBV3-2) and TRBJ2-3, with 11 bases fitting TRBD2. This CDR3 region has 18 residues. Losses at the gene ends were 1 base for V and 0 bases for J; bases not matched to a gene: 6. Germline lookup yields CDR1 LGHDT and CDR2 YNNKEL (reference sequence). CDR3 bases: TGTGCCAGCAGCCAAGGTAGACTAGCGGGGTTTAGCACAGATACGCAGTATTTT. Its protein product is CASSQGRLAGFSTDTQYF.